This T cell receptor beta chain was obtained from a study of cytomegalovirus exposure and HLA in healthy donors. Worth noting for this clone: The antigen is unknown.

Germline V lookup: CDR1 SGHTA, CDR2 FQGNSA. CDR3 size: 14 residues. The V segment lost 5 bases and the J segment 4 bases; nucleotides outside the gene matches: 7. General observations from the study: An analysis done earlier found most TCR beta V segments productive about 87% or about 30% of the time. In a later analysis, HLA-C alleles had the fewest associated TCRs, DRB1 alleles the most. By a later analysis, the bulk of CMV-associated TCR beta chains appeared HLA-restricted. Later analysis revealed greater clonal expansion in HLA-associated TCR beta chains than in equally common others.

Amplification used 60 Vbeta primers and 13 Jbeta primers. Some clones are missing from TCRdb's copy, which holds only in-frame ones; the method was immunoSEQ multiplex PCR. The sample carries 100,000 or so clones, roughly three quarters recorded once. The TCR sequence derives from a female donor in good health and CMV-seropositive. Specimen: PBMCs. The chain has TRBV7-2 and TRBJ1-1; 7 bases map to TRBD1. CDR3: CASSPIAGGTEAFF. CDR3 sequence (DNA): TGTGCCAGCAGCCCCATCGCAGGGGGCACTGAAGCTTTCTTT.